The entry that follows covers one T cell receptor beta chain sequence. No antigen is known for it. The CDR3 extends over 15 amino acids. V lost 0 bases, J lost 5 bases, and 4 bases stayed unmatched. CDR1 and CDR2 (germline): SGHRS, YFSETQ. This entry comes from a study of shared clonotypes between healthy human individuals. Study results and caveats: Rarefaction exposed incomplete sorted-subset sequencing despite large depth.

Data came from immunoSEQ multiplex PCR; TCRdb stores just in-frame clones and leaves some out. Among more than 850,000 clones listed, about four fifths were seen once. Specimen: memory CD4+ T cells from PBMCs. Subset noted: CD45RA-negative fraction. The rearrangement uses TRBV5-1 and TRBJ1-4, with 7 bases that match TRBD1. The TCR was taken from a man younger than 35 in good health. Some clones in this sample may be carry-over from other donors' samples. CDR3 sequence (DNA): TGCGCCAGCAGCTTGGGTGGGACAGTGAATGAAAAACTGTTTTTT. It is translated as CASSLGGTVNEKLFF.